This TCR beta chain emerged from a study of blood T cell repertoires in COVID-19. CDR3 length equals 14 residues. V was shortened by 0 bases and J by 6 bases, with 11 bases between the two germline ends. Germline V gene lookup returns CDR1 MNHEY and CDR2 SMNVEV (reference sequence). Method: immunoSEQ multiplex PCR; TCRdb's copy keeps in-frame clones and lacks some. Here the sample spans about 58,000 clones, 84% being singletons. Material for sequencing was peripheral blood. The chain links TRBV27 to TRBJ1-1; D gene unclear. This clonotype was sampled from a man older than 75 with COVID-19, enrolled during active disease. The CDR3 reads CASSLSALEAEAFF. CDR3 sequence (DNA): TGTGCCAGCAGTTTATCCGCTCTGGAGGCTGAAGCTTTCTTT.